These 17 T cell receptor beta chains were all obtained from the same sample, sequenced in a study of T cells in Graves' hyperthyroidism and ophthalmopathy. TCR beta CDR3 region amplification was performed from RNA transcripts. A set of HTBI primers served as the primers for a first-round RT-PCR of the TCR CDR3. TCRdb re-called the multiplex PCR reads with MiXCR, one entry per CDR3 protein. This sample carries about 560,000 distinct CDR3 sequences, over 15% of them seen once, and the ten largest clones take 15% to 20%. Specimen: blood. Source of these receptors: a woman younger than 35 with Graves' hyperthyroidism.

This clonotype has at least ten counts. The chain uses TRBV6-5 and TRBJ1-4; possibly TRBD1 for D (6 bases). Germline-derived CDR1 and CDR2 are MNHEY and SVGAGI. The CDR3 totals 15 residues. Between the trimmed V and J ends, which lost 1 base and 7 bases, there was a span of 13 bases. The CDR3 DNA sequence: TGTGCCAGCAGTTACTTTGAGGGGGGTAGTGAAAAACTGTTTTTT. It specifies CASSYFEGGSEKLFF.

This clonotype was counted a few times. The rearrangement joins TRBV29-1 to TRBJ2-1, with D maybe TRBD2 (5 bases). Between the trimmed V and J ends, which lost 2 bases and 2 bases, there was a span of 16 bases. The germline V gene encodes CDR1 SQVTM and CDR2 ANQGSEA. The CDR3 extends over 16 amino acids. CDR3 in DNA: TGCAGCGTTGAAATCGAGGGCAGGACCCCCTACAATGAGCAGTTCTTC. The encoded protein is CSVEIEGRTPYNEQFF.

This clonotype was seen more than once but under ten times. This chain connects TRBV5-1 to TRBJ2-7; 12 positions agree with TRBD2. Germline CDR1 is SGHRS and CDR2 is YFSETQ. The V and J ends lost 2 bases and 2 bases, in that order; junction bases with no gene match: 14. The CDR3 extends over 19 amino acids. In DNA form, the CDR3 reads TGCGCCAGCAGCTTACGGGACACCAGACTAGCGGGGGTTGCCTACGAGCAGTACTTC. Translating it yields CASSLRDTRLAGVAYEQYF.

This clonotype was observed a handful of times. This rearrangement joins TRBV19 to TRBJ1-1; D gene uncertain. Germline V gene lookup returns CDR1 LNHDA and CDR2 SQIVND (reference sequence). V was pared by 7 bases and J by 2 bases, with 11 bases between. The CDR3 loop spans 13 amino acids. For the CDR3, the DNA is TGTGCCAGTACCCGTGTGGGAAACACTGAAGCTTTCTTT. This gives the protein CASTRVGNTEAFF.

This clonotype turned up a few times. A much more abundant neighbour one base away suggests this may be a read error. DNA for the CDR3: TGTGCCAGCACCGGGGAGGAGCGTCCCCTCCACTTT. This translates into CASTGEERPLHF. The chain is built from TRBV11-2 and TRBJ1-6; D unresolved. This CDR3 contains 12 residues. The V end lost 7 bases, the J end lost 13 bases, and 14 bases lay between the germline ends. CDR1 is SGHAT, CDR2 FQNNGV, per germline.

This clonotype was picked up many times. The CDR3 region has the DNA TGCAGTGCTTTAAGACTAGCGGGGGATTTGGAGACCCAGTACTTC. Translating gives CSALRLAGDLETQYF. The gene calls are TRBV20-1 and TRBJ2-5; 12 bases match TRBD2. Germline V gene data show CDR1 as DFQATT and CDR2 as SNEGSKA (reference sequence). The trim removed 5 bases at V and 5 bases at J, leaving 9 bases unmatched. CDR3 length: 15 amino acids.

As concerns this clonotype: A read error is possible here, since a much larger clone lies one base away. The V gene is TRBV7-9, the J gene TRBJ1-2; D gene uncertain. Trimming stripped 6 bases from V and 8 bases from J, with 16 bases between. Germline assignment: CDR1 SEHNR and CDR2 FQNEAQ (reference sequence). This CDR3 has 13 amino acids. Here the CDR3 reads CASRGTPANGYTF. The CDR3 DNA reads as TGTGCCAGCAGGGGTACCCCAGCTAACGGCTACACCTTC. The variable domain in full, completed from reference TRBV7-9 and TRBJ1-2, reads DTGVSQNPRHKITKRGQNVTFRCDPISEHNRLYWYRQTLGQGPEFLTYFQNEAQLEKSRLLSDRFSAERPKGSFSTLEIQRTEQGDSAMYLCASRGTPANGYTFGSGTRLTVV.

The rearrangement uses TRBV30 and TRBJ2-1; D remains ambiguous. This CDR3 is 12 amino acids long. From germline, CDR1 is GTSNPN and CDR2 SVGIG (reference sequence). Trimming pared 0 bases from V and 9 bases from J, leaving 9 bases between. This CDR3 reads CAWSVGFGEQFF. In DNA, the CDR3 is TGTGCCTGGAGTGTAGGATTCGGTGAGCAGTTCTTC.

The chain uses TRBV27 and TRBJ1-4; no clear D gene. This CDR3 spans 14 amino acids. Trimming stripped 5 bases from V and 7 bases from J, with 14 bases between. The V gene's germline CDR1 is MNHEY and CDR2 SMNVEV (reference sequence). In DNA form, the CDR3 reads TGTGCCAGCAGTAAACCGGGATTGGGTGAAAAACTGTTTTTT. Amino acid sequence: CASSKPGLGEKLFF.

V and J are TRBV7-9 and TRBJ2-1; D might be TRBD2 (6 bases). There are 17 residues in the CDR3. V was shortened by 0 bases and J by 4 bases, with 16 bases between the two germline ends. The germline V gene encodes CDR1 SEHNR and CDR2 FQNEAQ (reference sequence). DNA for the CDR3: TGTGCCAGCAGCTTAGCGGAGATTAGCGGAATTTACAATGAGCAGTTCTTC. This codes for CASSLAEISGIYNEQFF.

This clonotype was found many times. The gene calls are TRBV28 and TRBJ2-3; D is possibly TRBD1 or TRBD2 (5 bases each). The germline V gene has CDR1 MDHEN and CDR2 SYDVKM. The CDR3 contains 16 residues. V was trimmed by 3 bases and J by 0 bases, leaving 13 bases between them. The CDR3 sequence is CASSFGGGSSTDTQYF. CDR3 DNA: TGTGCCAGCAGTTTTGGGGGTGGTTCTAGCACAGATACGCAGTATTTT.

The chain is built from TRBV5-8 and TRBJ1-3, with D possibly TRBD1 on 6 matching bases. V was clipped by 2 bases and J by 0 bases, with 9 bases between them. The CDR3 totals 15 residues. Germline lookup yields CDR1 SGHTS and CDR2 YDEGEE. In DNA form, the CDR3 reads TGTGCCAGCAGCTTACAGGGATTCTCTGGAAACACCATATATTTT. It encodes CASSLQGFSGNTIYF.

The chain is built from TRBV18 and TRBJ1-2, with D maybe TRBD1 (6 bases). V lost 3 bases, J lost 4 bases, and 15 bases lay in between. The CDR3 loop spans 15 amino acids. CDR1 and CDR2 (germline): KGHSH, LQKENI. Written as DNA, the CDR3 is TGTGCCAGCTCACCCTTGACAGGAGGCGCCTATGGCTACACCTTC. As protein: CASSPLTGGAYGYTF.

This clonotype was counted at least ten times. The V and J genes are TRBV4-1 and TRBJ2-5; D is possibly TRBD2 (5 bases). With 3 bases removed from V and 9 bases from J, the gap between germline ends came to 20 bases. Germline-derived CDR1 and CDR2 are MGHRA and YSYEKL. The CDR3 totals 15 residues. CDR3 amino acids: CASSHSRALGLSQYF. Written as DNA, the CDR3 is TGCGCCAGCAGCCACTCGCGGGCGTTAGGGTTGTCCCAGTACTTC.

This clonotype was seen once. A read error is possible here, since a much larger clone lies one base away. This chain connects TRBV14 to TRBJ1-1; possibly TRBD1 for D (5 bases). This CDR3 has 13 amino acids. CDR1 and CDR2 from the germline V gene are SGHDN and FVKESK. The CDR3: CASTLWGNTEASF. The CDR3 coding sequence is TGTGCCAGCACCTTGTGGGGGAACACTGAAGCTTCCTTT. Full variable domain (missing parts from reference TRBV14 and TRBJ1-1): EAGVTQFPSHSVIEKGQTVTLRCDPISGHDNLYWYRRVMGKEIKFLLHFVKESKQDESGMPNNRFLAERTGGTYSTLKVQPAELEDSGVYFCASTLWGNTEASFGQGTRLTVV.

This rearrangement joins TRBV6-1 to TRBJ1-6; D gene ambiguous. Germline CDR1 reads MNHNS; CDR2 reads SASEGT. This CDR3 has 12 amino acids. Trimming removed 6 bases at V and 8 bases at J, with 8 bases between. DNA for the CDR3: TGTGCCAGCAGCCCCGTGGATTCACCCCTCCACTTT. Its translation: CASSPVDSPLHF.

This CDR3 reads CASIGRNSYNEQFF. The DNA for the CDR3 is TGTGCCAGTATCGGGAGAAACTCATACAATGAGCAGTTCTTC. The chain carries TRBV19 and TRBJ2-1, with D maybe TRBD2 (6 bases). The CDR3 covers 14 residues. Germline loops: CDR1 LNHDA, CDR2 SQIVND (reference sequence). The V end lost 7 bases, the J end lost 4 bases, and 14 bases lay between the germline ends.